This is a list of T cell receptor beta chains from one sample in a study of shared clonotypes between healthy human individuals. TCRdb's table, derived via immunoSEQ multiplex PCR, lists solely in-frame clones and lacks some. The sample gives over 2,000,000 clones, over 85% of which show up once; about 1.7% is in the top ten. Sequences were obtained from naive CD8+ T cells from PBMCs. The receptors were sampled from a man younger than 30 in good health. Some clones in this sample may be carry-over from other donors' samples. Each CDR3 is given with its conserved first and last residue. Each record gives: V gene, clone size, D gene, J gene, CDR3 DNA, CDR3 protein. D genes are given only for firm matches. Size values are once, few and many counts, or a class for expanded clones, and some rows have none.

V gene: TRBV7-9; clone size: NA; D gene: NA; J gene: TRBJ2-2; CDR3 DNA: TGTGCCAGCAGCCCCCAAGTGACGGTGGGGACCGGGGAGCTGTTTTTT; CDR3 protein: CASSPQVTVGTGELFF
V gene: TRBV29-1; clone size: NA; D gene: TRBD1; J gene: TRBJ2-1; CDR3 DNA: TGCAGCGGGAATGACAGGGACTCCTACAATGAGCAGTTCTTC; CDR3 protein: CSGNDRDSYNEQFF
V gene: TRBV9; clone size: NA; D gene: TRBD2; J gene: TRBJ2-3; CDR3 DNA: TGTGCCAGCAGCGGGACCGGACTAGCGGGAGGTCGGAGCACAGATACGCAGTATTTT; CDR3 protein: CASSGTGLAGGRSTDTQYF
V gene: TRBV27; clone size: NA; D gene: TRBD2; J gene: TRBJ2-3; CDR3 DNA: TGTGCCAGCTCGGGGGGATCAGATACGCAGTATTTT; CDR3 protein: CASSGGSDTQYF
V gene: TRBV4-1; clone size: NA; D gene: NA; J gene: TRBJ1-5; CDR3 DNA: TGCGCCAGCAGCCAAGTGCTGGGGCAGGGCAATCAGCCCCAGCATTTT; CDR3 protein: CASSQVLGQGNQPQHF
V gene: TRBV4-2; clone size: NA; D gene: TRBD1; J gene: TRBJ2-7; CDR3 DNA: TGTGCCAGCAGCCAATTAACAGGGGCTTCCTACGAGCAGTACTTC; CDR3 protein: CASSQLTGASYEQYF
V gene: TRBV6-1; clone size: NA; D gene: NA; J gene: TRBJ2-7; CDR3 DNA: TGTGCCAGCAGTGAAAGTTTTAGGAGCTCCTACGAGCAGTACTTC; CDR3 protein: CASSESFRSSYEQYF
V gene: TRBV28; clone size: NA; D gene: TRBD1; J gene: TRBJ2-5; CDR3 DNA: TGTGCCAGCAACCCGGGACAGGCTATTTTCCGTGTCAGAGAGACCCAGTACTTC; CDR3 protein: CASNPGQAIFRVRETQYF
V gene: TRBV27; clone size: NA; D gene: NA; J gene: TRBJ2-6; CDR3 DNA: TGTGCCAGCAGTTTAGTCCCCCCTGGGGCCAACGTCCTGACTTTC; CDR3 protein: CASSLVPPGANVLTF
V gene: TRBV6-1; clone size: NA; D gene: NA; J gene: TRBJ1-1; CDR3 DNA: TGTGCCAGCAGTGGTACGGTGTCAGGGTATGAAATGAACACTGAAGCTTTCTTT; CDR3 protein: CASSGTVSGYEMNTEAFF
V gene: TRBV28; clone size: many; D gene: NA; J gene: TRBJ2-7; CDR3 DNA: TGTGCCAGCAGTCCAGGGGCCAGCAGAGCCCCCTACGAGCAGTACTTC; CDR3 protein: CASSPGASRAPYEQYF
V gene: TRBV2; clone size: once; D gene: NA; J gene: TRBJ2-6; CDR3 DNA: TGTGCCAGCAGCGACCCCCGGACAGCGGAAACCAACGTCCTGACTTTC; CDR3 protein: CASSDPRTAETNVLTF
V gene: TRBV6-6; clone size: NA; D gene: NA; J gene: TRBJ2-1; CDR3 DNA: TGTGCCAGCAGTTGGGGTGAGGGGGACTACAATGAGCAGTTCTTC; CDR3 protein: CASSWGEGDYNEQFF
V gene: TRBV6-5; clone size: NA; D gene: NA; J gene: TRBJ1-5; CDR3 DNA: TGTGCCAGCAAAGTGCTGCCTTATAGCAATCAGCCCCAGCATTTT; CDR3 protein: CASKVLPYSNQPQHF
V gene: TRBV7-9; clone size: NA; D gene: NA; J gene: TRBJ2-5; CDR3 DNA: TGTGCCAGCAACGTTCTTACAGGGGACTACCAAGAGACCCAGTACTTC; CDR3 protein: CASNVLTGDYQETQYF
V gene: TRBV7-9; clone size: NA; D gene: TRBD1; J gene: TRBJ2-7; CDR3 DNA: TGTGCCAGCAGCTCTTGGGGGACAGGGTCATCCTACGAGCAGTACTTC; CDR3 protein: CASSSWGTGSSYEQYF
V gene: TRBV4-1; clone size: NA; D gene: NA; J gene: TRBJ1-5; CDR3 DNA: TGCGCCAGCAGCCACCGGGAGTTAGACAATCAGCCCCAGCATTTT; CDR3 protein: CASSHRELDNQPQHF
V gene: TRBV5-5; clone size: NA; D gene: NA; J gene: TRBJ1-1; CDR3 DNA: TGTGCCAGCAGCGCGACAGTCTTGAACACTGAAGCTTTCTTT; CDR3 protein: CASSATVLNTEAFF
V gene: TRBV9; clone size: NA; D gene: NA; J gene: TRBJ2-7; CDR3 DNA: TGTGCCAGCAGCGTAGAAGAGGGGATAGGTGTCTACGAGCAGTACTTC; CDR3 protein: CASSVEEGIGVYEQYF
V gene: TRBV7-9; clone size: few; D gene: NA; J gene: TRBJ2-7; CDR3 DNA: TGTGCCAGCAGCCCCAGGGGCTCCTACGAGCAGTACTTC; CDR3 protein: CASSPRGSYEQYF
V gene: TRBV28; clone size: NA; D gene: TRBD2; J gene: TRBJ2-1; CDR3 DNA: TGTGCCAGCAGTTTTCCGCGGGAGGGGGGTGTGATCTCCTACAATGAGCAGTTCTTC; CDR3 protein: CASSFPREGGVISYNEQFF
V gene: TRBV25-1; clone size: NA; D gene: NA; J gene: TRBJ1-1; CDR3 DNA: TGTGCCAGCCTGAGGGGCGGGACGGCTTTCTTT; CDR3 protein: CASLRGGTAFF
V gene: TRBV28; clone size: NA; D gene: NA; J gene: TRBJ2-3; CDR3 DNA: TGTGCCAGCGAGGGGAACCTCACAGATACGCAGTATTTT; CDR3 protein: CASEGNLTDTQYF
V gene: TRBV19; clone size: NA; D gene: NA; J gene: TRBJ2-7; CDR3 DNA: TGTGCCAGTAGTATACGGCACGGGGACTACGAGCAGTACTTC; CDR3 protein: CASSIRHGDYEQYF
V gene: TRBV27; clone size: NA; D gene: NA; J gene: TRBJ1-5; CDR3 DNA: TGTGCCAGCAGCCCCTCTATGGGCAGGGCTCCTCAGCCCCAGCATTTT; CDR3 protein: CASSPSMGRAPQPQHF
V gene: TRBV27; clone size: once; D gene: NA; J gene: TRBJ2-7; CDR3 DNA: TGTGCCAGCAGTTCCGGAGCGAAGGGCTACGAGCAGTACTTC; CDR3 protein: CASSSGAKGYEQYF